This T cell receptor (beta chain) appears in the sequencing data of a study of OX40 agonist ivuxolimab in advanced cancers. The table came from immunoSEQ multiplex PCR; TCRdb's copy has only in-frame clones and leaves some out. The sample has some 91,000 clones, around 87% seen once. CDR1 is DFQATT and CDR2 is SNEGSKA in the germline V gene (reference sequence). The CDR3 totals 11 residues. Trimming removed 6 bases at V and 5 bases at J, with 8 bases between. Sequences were derived from CD4+ or CD8+ T cells sorted from blood, sampled in a trial of the OX40 agonist ivuxolimab. The clonotype comes from an adult with an advanced solid tumor such as melanoma, head and neck, liver or kidney cancer. The chain links TRBV20-1 to TRBJ1-5; weak D call: TRBD1 (5 bases). In DNA, the CDR3 is TGCAGTGCCCAGACAGATCAGCCCCAGCATTTT. Protein sequence: CSAQTDQPQHF.